The next 3 T cell receptor beta chains were all read from a single sample in a study of T cell responses to AZD1222 COVID-19 vaccine. Clones were sequenced by immunoSEQ multiplex PCR, and TCRdb holds only the in-frame ones, with some missing. The repertoire includes about 150,000 clones, 90% of them detected once, and 1.8% sits in the top ten. The sequencing used peripheral blood, collected on day 0 of AZD1222 vaccination. These receptors came from an adult in good health.

The chain joins TRBV5-4 to TRBJ2-3; perhaps TRBD1 as D (5 bases). In germline, CDR1 is SGHNT, CDR2 YYREEE (reference sequence). The CDR3 consists of 15 residues. The ends were cut back, 5 bases at V and 3 bases at J, with 16 bases in the middle. The CDR3 is CASREQGFVTDTQYF. Written as DNA, the CDR3 is TGTGCCAGCAGGGAGCAGGGTTTTGTGACAGATACGCAGTATTTT.

The chain employs TRBV2 and TRBJ2-1, with D perhaps matching TRBD1 (5 bases). The CDR3 sequence is 16 residues long. V was shortened by 1 base and J by 2 bases, with 12 bases between the two germline ends. Germline CDR1 is SNHLY and CDR2 is FYNNEI. CDR3 sequence: CASSEDRSFTYNEQFF. In nucleotides, the CDR3 is TGTGCCAGCAGTGAAGACAGGTCTTTTACCTACAATGAGCAGTTCTTC.

The CDR3 loop is CASSSRTASEQFF. The CDR3 DNA is TGTGCCAGCAGCTCCCGGACAGCCAGTGAGCAGTTCTTC. The chain combines TRBV21-1 with TRBJ2-1; the tabulated D call, TRBD1, remains unverified against the DNA. TRBV21-1 is labeled a pseudogene. This CDR3 is built from 13 residues.